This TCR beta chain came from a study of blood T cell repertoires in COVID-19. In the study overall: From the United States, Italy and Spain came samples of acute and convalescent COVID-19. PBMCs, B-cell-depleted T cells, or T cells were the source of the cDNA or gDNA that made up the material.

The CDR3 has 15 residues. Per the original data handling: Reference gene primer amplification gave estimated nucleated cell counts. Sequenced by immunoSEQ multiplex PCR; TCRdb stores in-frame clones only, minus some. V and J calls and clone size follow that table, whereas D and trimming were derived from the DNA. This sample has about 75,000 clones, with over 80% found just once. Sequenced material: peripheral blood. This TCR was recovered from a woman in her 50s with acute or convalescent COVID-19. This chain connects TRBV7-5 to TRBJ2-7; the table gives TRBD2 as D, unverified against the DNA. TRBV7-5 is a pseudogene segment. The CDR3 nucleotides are TGTGCCAGAAGCTTAAACCCCACCGGGGGATACGAGCAGTACTTC. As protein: CARSLNPTGGYEQYF.